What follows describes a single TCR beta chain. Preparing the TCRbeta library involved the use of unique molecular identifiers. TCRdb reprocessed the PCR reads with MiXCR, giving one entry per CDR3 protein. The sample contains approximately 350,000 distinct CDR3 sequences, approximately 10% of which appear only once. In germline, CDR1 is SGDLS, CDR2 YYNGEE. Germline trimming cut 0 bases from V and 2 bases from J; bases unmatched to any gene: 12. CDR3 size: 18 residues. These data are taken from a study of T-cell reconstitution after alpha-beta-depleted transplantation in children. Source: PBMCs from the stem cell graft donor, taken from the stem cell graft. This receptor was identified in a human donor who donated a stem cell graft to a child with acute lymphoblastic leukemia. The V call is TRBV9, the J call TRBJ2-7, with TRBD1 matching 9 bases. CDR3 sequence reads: CASSVGPGSTGGPYEQYF. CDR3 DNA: TGTGCCAGCAGCGTAGGTCCCGGATCAACAGGGGGCCCCTACGAGCAGTACTTC.